The present T cell receptor beta chain was sequenced within a study of cytomegalovirus exposure and HLA in healthy donors listed by TCRdb under 2017. With respect to the entire study: According to an earlier analysis of 550 to 700 of the donors, 150 million to 200 million T cells yielded 95 million to 140 million unique TCR beta sequences and about 300 Gb of sequence data. Alongside the repertoire data, information on donor age, sex, ethnicity and CMV serostatus was compiled. Because of strong linkage in the cohort, a handful of DR-DQ haplotypes were treated as single units for association and clustering. In the later analysis, no new phenotypic data were used to find candidate immune exposures; instead, reliance was placed on TCR beta sequences and their occurrence across donors. On average, 235,054 unique TCR beta nucleotide sequences were sequenced per donor among a few hundred genotyped donors of the cohort, with 15% to 20% of those sequences being non-productive. In a later analysis, previously published TCR beta repertoires from some 640 donors were re-analyzed and high-resolution HLA genotyping was added so that TCR occurrence patterns could be studied. An earlier analysis of several hundred of the donors applied high-throughput TCR beta sequencing to assess whether each TCR beta V gene segment acted as functional or pseudogenic. In addition to the first cohort of about 650 subjects, a separate validation cohort of under 150 different subjects was used. A later genetic analysis took genome-wide SNP genotypes for 398 of the 666 donors and used that subset as a discovery cohort. Among the roughly 390 genotyped donors, 81% belonged to the genetic ancestry cluster associated with self-reported Caucasian donors. The study aimed to test whether signatures of past pathogen exposure could be identified by cataloging public T cell receptors. High-throughput TCR immunosequencing, statistical association of individual TCRs with disease status, and machine learning were combined to predict cytomegalovirus infection status. Approximately 300 gigabases of sequencing data and around 85 million unique TCR sequences made up an early release that covered roughly 670 HLA-typed donors. Typing coverage varied by locus: about 620-630 donors for A, B, C, DRB1 and DQB1; 522 for DQA1; around 610 for DPA1; about 450 for DPB1. Every discovery cohort repertoire had been produced on one sequencing platform. HLA typing covered class I and class II loci at four-digit resolution. Using immunosequencing, the study profiled T cell repertoires from 666 subjects and related those repertoires to cytomegalovirus serostatus. The paper's findings and limits, for the study overall: In a later analysis, most CMV-associated TCR beta chains were found to appear HLA-restricted, with HLA associations seemingly driven largely by CMV exposure. Correlated functional status among segregating V segments might reflect linkage disequilibrium, but an unknown experimental factor could not be ruled out. In a later analysis, HLA-associated TCR beta chains were found to be more clonally expanded and to have lower generation probabilities than equally common non-associated chains. A further reported finding was that TCR beta sequences accurately predicted the HLA-A and HLA-B alleles for most subjects in the first cohort. Assigning TCR associations to individual alleles was difficult when HLA alleles, especially DR and DQ, strongly co-occurred. In vitro tests confirmed that three of the cytomegalovirus-associated TCR beta chains recognize cytomegalovirus antigens. Broadly in line with IMGT annotations, most TCR beta V segments showed up in productive rearrangements about 87% or about 30% of the time in an earlier analysis of 450 to 600 of the donors. Only TCR beta chains were sequenced in this cohort, and the absence of alpha or paired-chain data limited detectable features. At a false discovery rate of 0.05, a later analysis linked approximately 18,000 TCR beta sequences to specific HLA alleles. In the study, around 150 TCR beta chains were listed as associated with cytomegalovirus. About 15 rarely observed V segments, including chromosome 9 orphons, were excluded from the earlier analysis of some 590 of the donors because counts were too low. Presence/absence analyses assumed roughly uniform sequencing depth across donors, an assumption that may not hold. Most TCR sequences were observed very rarely across donors, whereas some public TCRs were present in many individuals. For the cohort, immune exposure information was limited to CMV serostatus. The sequencing pipeline was judged likely to have produced a cluster of highly shared sequence variants as a technical artifact. It was suggested by the authors that the approach could potentially be generalized to other disease states and immunological phenotypes. Some IMGT-functional V segments, including TRBV6-2 and TRBV6-3, could not be told apart with the 87-base-pair reads, so those segments were excluded. In a later analysis, TCR association rates were found to vary across HLA loci, with the most associated TCRs seen for DRB1 alleles and the fewest for HLA-C alleles. Because HLA typing was unavailable for some donors at each locus, only the typed subset was used in association tests. A later analysis reported that several top co-occurrence clusters appeared linked to parvovirus B19, influenza, CMV and Epstein-Barr virus. According to a later genetic analysis, donors in an Asian-associated ancestry cluster had fewer N-insertions in productive TCRs than the approximately 610-donor mean. An association between a missense DCLRE1C variant and V-gene and J-gene trimming of TCR beta chains was found in a later genetic analysis and replicated in an independent cohort. The classifier was reported to diagnose cytomegalovirus status with high specificity and sensitivity in both the original cohort and the validation cohort.

The library was made by the immunoSEQ multiplex PCR assay. For the multiplex PCR, a mixture combining 60 forward primers for TCR Vbeta segments and 13 reverse primers for TCR Jbeta segments was used. The CDR3 region of rearranged TCR beta genes was amplified from genomic DNA with a multiplex PCR assay. The Illumina HiSeq System was used to sequence the amplified TCR beta libraries as 87-base-pair reads. The study's own analysis went as follows. Across the 600 to 700 repertoires, a later analysis counted some 80 million unique TCR beta chains, 9 million to 14 million of which were shared by at least two donors. Raw reads were error-corrected and collapsed into unique sequences by a nearest-neighbor algorithm in which closely related sequences were merged to remove PCR and sequencing errors. Alignment of CDR3 sequences to IMGT reference sequences was used to assign V, D and J gene segments. For a sequence to be retained, a match of at least six nucleotides was required to both a V gene segment and a J gene segment. Rearrangements were called productive when the CDR3 lacked stop codons and stayed in frame with V and J; all others were non-productive. Following IMGT convention, CDR3 was defined as the stretch from the second conserved V-encoded cysteine up to the conserved J-encoded phenylalanine. In an earlier analysis of around 570 of the donors, sequences lacking an unambiguous match to a single V gene segment were excluded. In an earlier analysis of 500 to 750 of the donors, V segments were called functional above 56.7% productive rearrangements and were called segregating when the between-donor standard deviation exceeded 5%. A statistical classification framework was built to diagnose cytomegalovirus status from the catalog of TCR beta chain sequences. In a later analysis, V and J genes were assigned by comparing TCR nucleotide sequences against IMGT/GENE-DB human TR gene sequences. The TCRdist pipeline was used in a later analysis to assign CDR3 sequences and most-parsimonious VDJ recombination scenarios. A later analysis defined each TCR beta chain by its CDR3 amino acid sequence plus V-gene family, and excluded reads lacking a unique V-gene family. To address suspected cross-contamination and a sequencing artifact, a later analysis removed a few hundred highly shared, low-generation-probability nucleotide sequences. For each public chain, a later analysis derived a clonal expansion index from normalized ranks of inferred template counts within each repertoire. In a later analysis, generation probabilities were computed with a VDJ recombination model fitted to out-of-frame rearrangements, and the resulting probabilities were checked against IGoR. Hypergeometric tests were used in a later analysis to score TCR-TCR, TCR-HLA and TCR-CMV co-occurrence, with a repertoire-size bias correction applied to the TCR pairs. In a later analysis, false discovery rates were estimated by permuting HLA or CMV assignments 20 times. In a later analysis, co-occurring TCRs were grouped with DBSCAN, and TCRdist sequence similarity was added when clustering was performed within HLA-allele-positive subsets. Repertoires with fewer than 30,000 or more than 120,000 public chains, plus five repertoires with anomalous nucleotide sharing, were excluded from co-occurrence clustering. The table comes from immuneACCESS by way of TCRdb, which keeps in-frame sequences with V and J called. Part of the clones is missing from these tables; in studies checked, under half for an unresolved V gene and the rest for unknown reasons. For V, J and clone size, that table is used; D and trimming come from the DNA. This sample's table lists fewer than 60,000 clones. The ten largest make up 12% of the sample.

In total, over 600 healthy bone marrow donors made up the cohort. Cohort members were all nominally healthy when sampled, although unrecorded immune exposures were likely present. The donor tested CMV seropositive and was one of the 289 seropositive cohort members. A peripheral blood sample was provided by each donor, and peripheral blood mononuclear cells were used for TCR beta sequencing. Genomic DNA was extracted from the blood cell samples with the Qiagen DNeasy Blood Extraction Kit. As encoded in the germline V gene, CDR1 is MDHEN while CDR2 is SYDVKM. The CDR3 holds 13 amino acids from the cysteine to the phenylalanine. Only CDR3 DNA is held: 39 bases, read in frame from base 1. Trimming removed 0 bases from V and 4 bases from J, leaving 6 bases between the germline ends. In regard to this clone: The antigen it binds to is not known.

The specimen sequenced was PBMCs. The receptor comes from a woman aged 30 to 39 in good health and CMV-seropositive. The chain couples TRBV28 to TRBJ2-5; the D gene is perhaps TRBD1, from 5 matching bases. This receptor carries the CDR3 CASSLWQGETQYF. At the DNA level, the sequence is TGTGCCAGCAGTTTATGGCAGGGAGAGACCCAGTACTTC.